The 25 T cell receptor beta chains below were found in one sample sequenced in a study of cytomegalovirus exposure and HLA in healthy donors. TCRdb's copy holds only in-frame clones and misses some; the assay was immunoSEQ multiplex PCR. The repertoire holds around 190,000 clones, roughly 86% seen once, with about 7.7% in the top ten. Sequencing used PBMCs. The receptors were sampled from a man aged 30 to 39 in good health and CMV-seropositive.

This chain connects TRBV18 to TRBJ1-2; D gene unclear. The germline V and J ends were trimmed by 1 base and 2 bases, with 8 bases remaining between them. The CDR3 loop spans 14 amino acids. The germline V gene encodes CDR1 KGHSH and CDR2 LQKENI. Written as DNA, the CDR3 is TGTGCCAGCTCACCACTTAAGGCAAACTATGGCTACACCTTC. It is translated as CASSPLKANYGYTF.

The CDR3 nucleotides read TGTGCCAGCAGCTTACTCAGGGTCGACTACGAGCAGTACTTC. It codes for CASSLLRVDYEQYF. V is TRBV7-9 and J is TRBJ2-7; possible D gene TRBD1, 5 bases. V was shortened by 2 bases and J by 3 bases, with 11 bases between the two germline ends. The CDR3 loop spans 14 amino acids. Per germline, CDR1 SEHNR and CDR2 FQNEAQ (reference sequence).

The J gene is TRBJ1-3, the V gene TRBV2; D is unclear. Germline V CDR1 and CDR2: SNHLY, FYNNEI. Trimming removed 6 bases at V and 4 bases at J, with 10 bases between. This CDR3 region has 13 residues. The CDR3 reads CASSMRPGNTIYF. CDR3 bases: TGTGCCAGCAGCATGAGGCCGGGAAACACCATATATTTT. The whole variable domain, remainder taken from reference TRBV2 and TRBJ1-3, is EPEVTQTPSHQVTQMGQEVILRCVPISNHLYFYWYRQILGQKVEFLVSFYNNEISEKSEIFDDQFSVERPDGSNFTLKIRSTKLEDSAMYFCASSMRPGNTIYFGEGSWLTVV.

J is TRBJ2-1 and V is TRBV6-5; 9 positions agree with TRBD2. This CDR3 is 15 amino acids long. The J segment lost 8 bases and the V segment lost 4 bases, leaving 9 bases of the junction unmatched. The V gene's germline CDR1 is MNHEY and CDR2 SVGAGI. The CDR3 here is CASSFKGLAIYEQFF. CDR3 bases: TGTGCCAGCAGTTTTAAGGGACTAGCTATCTATGAGCAGTTCTTC.

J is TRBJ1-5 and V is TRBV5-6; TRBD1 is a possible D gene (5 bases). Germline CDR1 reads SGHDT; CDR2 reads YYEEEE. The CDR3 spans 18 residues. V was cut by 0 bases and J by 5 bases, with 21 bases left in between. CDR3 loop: CASSLARQGLGPHQPQHF. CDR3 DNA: TGTGCCAGCAGCTTGGCTCGGCAGGGCCTGGGACCCCATCAGCCCCAGCATTTT. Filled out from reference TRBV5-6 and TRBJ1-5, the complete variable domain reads DAGVTQSPTHLIKTRGQQVTLRCSPKSGHDTVSWYQQALGQGPQFIFQYYEEEERQRGNFPDRFSGHQFPNYSSELNVNALLLGDSALYLCASSLARQGLGPHQPQHFGDGTRLSIL.

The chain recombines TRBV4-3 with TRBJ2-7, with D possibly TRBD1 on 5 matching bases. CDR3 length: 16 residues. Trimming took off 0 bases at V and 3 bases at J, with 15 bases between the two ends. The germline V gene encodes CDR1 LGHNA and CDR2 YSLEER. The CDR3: CASSQDHRMISYEQYF. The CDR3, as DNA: TGCGCCAGCAGCCAAGATCACAGGATGATAAGCTACGAGCAGTACTTC.

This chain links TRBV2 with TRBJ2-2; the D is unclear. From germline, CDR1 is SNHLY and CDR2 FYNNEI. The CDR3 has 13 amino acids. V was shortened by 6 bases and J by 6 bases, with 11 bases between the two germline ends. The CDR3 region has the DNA TGTGCCAGCAGGCCGACCAGGTCCGGGGAGCTGTTTTTT. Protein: CASRPTRSGELFF.

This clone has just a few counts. CDR3 sequence: CATIGRDQPQHF. The CDR3 nucleotides read TGTGCCACGATAGGGCGGGATCAGCCCCAGCATTTT. The rearrangement joins TRBV6-1 to TRBJ1-5; D uncertain. The CDR3 contains 12 residues. The ends were cut back, 10 bases at V and 5 bases at J, with 12 bases in the middle. Per germline, CDR1 MNHNS and CDR2 SASEGT.

CDR3 nucleotides: TGTGCCAGCAGCTTATGGGGGACAGGGGGCCCTGGGGTATATGGCTACACCTTC. This gives the protein CASSLWGTGGPGVYGYTF. The V call is TRBV7-3, the J call TRBJ1-2, with 12 bases matching TRBD1. Germline trimming cut 2 bases from V and 5 bases from J; bases unmatched to any gene: 12. The CDR3 is 18 amino acids. CDR1 is SGHTA, CDR2 FQGTGA, per germline.

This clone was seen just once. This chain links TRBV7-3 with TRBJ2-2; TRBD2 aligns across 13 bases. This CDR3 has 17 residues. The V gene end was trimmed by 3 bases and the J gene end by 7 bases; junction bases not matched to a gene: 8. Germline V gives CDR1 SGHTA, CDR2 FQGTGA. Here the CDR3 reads CASSLTSGRRLGGELFF. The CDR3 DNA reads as TGTGCCAGCAGCTTGACTAGCGGGAGGAGATTAGGCGGGGAGCTGTTTTTT.

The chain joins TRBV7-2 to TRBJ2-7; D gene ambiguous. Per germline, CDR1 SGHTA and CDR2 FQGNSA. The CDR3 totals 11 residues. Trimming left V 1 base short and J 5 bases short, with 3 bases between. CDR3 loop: CASSLGNEQYF. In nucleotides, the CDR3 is TGTGCCAGCAGCTTAGGAAACGAGCAGTACTTC.

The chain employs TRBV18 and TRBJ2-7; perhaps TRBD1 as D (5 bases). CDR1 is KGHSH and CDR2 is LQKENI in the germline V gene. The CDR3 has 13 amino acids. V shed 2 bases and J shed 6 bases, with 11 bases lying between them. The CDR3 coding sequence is TGTGCCAGCTCACCATCTGACAGCCGCGAGCAGTACTTC. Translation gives CASSPSDSREQYF.

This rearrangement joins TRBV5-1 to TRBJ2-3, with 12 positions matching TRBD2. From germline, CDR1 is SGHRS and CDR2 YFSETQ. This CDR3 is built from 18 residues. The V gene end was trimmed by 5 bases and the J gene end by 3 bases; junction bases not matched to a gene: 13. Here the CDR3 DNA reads TGCGCCAGCAGTCGGGATCTAGCGGGGGGGCGAGGAACAGATACGCAGTATTTT. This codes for CASSRDLAGGRGTDTQYF. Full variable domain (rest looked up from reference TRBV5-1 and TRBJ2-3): KAGVTQTPRYLIKTRGQQVTLSCSPISGHRSVSWYQQTPGQGLQFLFEYFSETQRNKGNFPGRFSGRQFSNSRSEMNVSTLELGDSALYLCASSRDLAGGRGTDTQYFGPGTRLTVL.

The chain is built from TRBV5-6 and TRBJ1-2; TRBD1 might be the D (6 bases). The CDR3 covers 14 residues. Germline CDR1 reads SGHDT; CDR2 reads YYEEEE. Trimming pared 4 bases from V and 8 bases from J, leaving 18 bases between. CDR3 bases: TGTGCCAGCAGCCTGGGGGCAGGGGTAGACGGCTACACCTTC. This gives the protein CASSLGAGVDGYTF.

The CDR3 sequence: CASSLRGQGNSPLHF. In DNA form, the CDR3 reads TGTGCCAGCAGCCTTAGGGGACAGGGTAATTCACCCCTCCACTTT. The chain is built from TRBV14 and TRBJ1-6, with TRBD1 identical over 9 bases. V was pared by 4 bases and J by 6 bases, with 4 bases of the junction left unmatched. This CDR3 has 15 residues. From germline, CDR1 is SGHDN and CDR2 FVKESK.

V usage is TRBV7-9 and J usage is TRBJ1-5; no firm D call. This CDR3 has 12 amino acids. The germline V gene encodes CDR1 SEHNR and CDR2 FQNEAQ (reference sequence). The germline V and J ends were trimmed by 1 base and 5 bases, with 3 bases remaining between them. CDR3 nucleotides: TGTGCCAGCAGCTTAGATTATCAGCCCCAGCATTTT. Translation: CASSLDYQPQHF.

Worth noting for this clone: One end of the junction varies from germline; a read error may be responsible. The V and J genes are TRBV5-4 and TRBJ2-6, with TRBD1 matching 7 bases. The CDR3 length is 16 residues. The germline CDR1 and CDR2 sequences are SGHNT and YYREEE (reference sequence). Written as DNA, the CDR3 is TGCGCCAGCAGCCAGGAACAGGGGTCTGGGGCCAACGTCCTGACTTTC. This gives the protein CASSQEQGSGANVLTF.

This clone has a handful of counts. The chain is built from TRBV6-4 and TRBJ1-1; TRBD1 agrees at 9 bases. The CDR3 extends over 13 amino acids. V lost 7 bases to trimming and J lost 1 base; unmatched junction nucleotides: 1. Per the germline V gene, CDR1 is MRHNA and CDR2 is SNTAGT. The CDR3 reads CASKGQGNTEAFF. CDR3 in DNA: TGTGCCAGCAAGGGACAGGGGAACACTGAAGCTTTCTTT.

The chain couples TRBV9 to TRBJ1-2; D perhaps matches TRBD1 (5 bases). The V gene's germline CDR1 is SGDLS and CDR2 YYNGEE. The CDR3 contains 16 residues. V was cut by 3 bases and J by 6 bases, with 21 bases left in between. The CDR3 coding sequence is TGTGCCAGCAGCGCCCTTTCTCAACCGGGGGGAGATGGCTACACCTTC. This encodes CASSALSQPGGDGYTF.

The CDR3 DNA reads TGCGCCAGCAGACGAACAGGGGCCGGAAACACCATATATTTT. This codes for CASRRTGAGNTIYF. The chain joins TRBV5-1 to TRBJ1-3; TRBD1 aligns across 7 bases. Germline V gene lookup returns CDR1 SGHRS and CDR2 YFSETQ. Trimming took 5 bases from V and 4 from J; bases not matched to a gene: 6. CDR3 length: 14 amino acids.

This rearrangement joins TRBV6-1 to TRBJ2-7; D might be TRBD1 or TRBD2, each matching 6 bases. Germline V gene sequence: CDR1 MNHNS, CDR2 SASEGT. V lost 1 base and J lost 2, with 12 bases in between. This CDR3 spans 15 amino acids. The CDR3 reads CASSEEEGDPYEQYF. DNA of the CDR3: TGTGCCAGCAGTGAAGAGGAGGGGGACCCCTACGAGCAGTACTTC.

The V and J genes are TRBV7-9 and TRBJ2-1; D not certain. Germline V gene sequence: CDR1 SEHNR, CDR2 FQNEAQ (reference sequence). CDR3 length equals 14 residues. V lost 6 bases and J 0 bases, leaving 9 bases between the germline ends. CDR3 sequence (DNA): TGTGCCAGCAGGGGCGGCAGCTCCTACAATGAGCAGTTCTTC. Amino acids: CASRGGSSYNEQFF.

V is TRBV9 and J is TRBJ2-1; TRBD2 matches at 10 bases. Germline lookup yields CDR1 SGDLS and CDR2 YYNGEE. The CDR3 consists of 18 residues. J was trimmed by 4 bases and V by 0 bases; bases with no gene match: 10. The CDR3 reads CASSVGPSGSGRYNEQFF. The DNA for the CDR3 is TGTGCCAGCAGCGTAGGCCCTAGCGGGAGTGGTAGATACAATGAGCAGTTCTTC.

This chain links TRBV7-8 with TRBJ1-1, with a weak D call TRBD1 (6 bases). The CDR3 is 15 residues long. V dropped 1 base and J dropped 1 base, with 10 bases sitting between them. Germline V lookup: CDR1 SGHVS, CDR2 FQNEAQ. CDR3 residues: CASSLEGDWNTEAFF. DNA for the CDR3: TGTGCCAGCAGCTTAGAGGGGGACTGGAACACTGAAGCTTTCTTT.

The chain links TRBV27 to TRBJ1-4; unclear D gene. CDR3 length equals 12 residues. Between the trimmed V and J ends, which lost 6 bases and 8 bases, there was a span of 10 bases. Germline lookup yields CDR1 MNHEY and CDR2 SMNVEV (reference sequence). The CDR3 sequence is CASSWAGEKLFF. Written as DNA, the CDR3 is TGTGCCAGCAGCTGGGCGGGGGAAAAACTGTTTTTT.